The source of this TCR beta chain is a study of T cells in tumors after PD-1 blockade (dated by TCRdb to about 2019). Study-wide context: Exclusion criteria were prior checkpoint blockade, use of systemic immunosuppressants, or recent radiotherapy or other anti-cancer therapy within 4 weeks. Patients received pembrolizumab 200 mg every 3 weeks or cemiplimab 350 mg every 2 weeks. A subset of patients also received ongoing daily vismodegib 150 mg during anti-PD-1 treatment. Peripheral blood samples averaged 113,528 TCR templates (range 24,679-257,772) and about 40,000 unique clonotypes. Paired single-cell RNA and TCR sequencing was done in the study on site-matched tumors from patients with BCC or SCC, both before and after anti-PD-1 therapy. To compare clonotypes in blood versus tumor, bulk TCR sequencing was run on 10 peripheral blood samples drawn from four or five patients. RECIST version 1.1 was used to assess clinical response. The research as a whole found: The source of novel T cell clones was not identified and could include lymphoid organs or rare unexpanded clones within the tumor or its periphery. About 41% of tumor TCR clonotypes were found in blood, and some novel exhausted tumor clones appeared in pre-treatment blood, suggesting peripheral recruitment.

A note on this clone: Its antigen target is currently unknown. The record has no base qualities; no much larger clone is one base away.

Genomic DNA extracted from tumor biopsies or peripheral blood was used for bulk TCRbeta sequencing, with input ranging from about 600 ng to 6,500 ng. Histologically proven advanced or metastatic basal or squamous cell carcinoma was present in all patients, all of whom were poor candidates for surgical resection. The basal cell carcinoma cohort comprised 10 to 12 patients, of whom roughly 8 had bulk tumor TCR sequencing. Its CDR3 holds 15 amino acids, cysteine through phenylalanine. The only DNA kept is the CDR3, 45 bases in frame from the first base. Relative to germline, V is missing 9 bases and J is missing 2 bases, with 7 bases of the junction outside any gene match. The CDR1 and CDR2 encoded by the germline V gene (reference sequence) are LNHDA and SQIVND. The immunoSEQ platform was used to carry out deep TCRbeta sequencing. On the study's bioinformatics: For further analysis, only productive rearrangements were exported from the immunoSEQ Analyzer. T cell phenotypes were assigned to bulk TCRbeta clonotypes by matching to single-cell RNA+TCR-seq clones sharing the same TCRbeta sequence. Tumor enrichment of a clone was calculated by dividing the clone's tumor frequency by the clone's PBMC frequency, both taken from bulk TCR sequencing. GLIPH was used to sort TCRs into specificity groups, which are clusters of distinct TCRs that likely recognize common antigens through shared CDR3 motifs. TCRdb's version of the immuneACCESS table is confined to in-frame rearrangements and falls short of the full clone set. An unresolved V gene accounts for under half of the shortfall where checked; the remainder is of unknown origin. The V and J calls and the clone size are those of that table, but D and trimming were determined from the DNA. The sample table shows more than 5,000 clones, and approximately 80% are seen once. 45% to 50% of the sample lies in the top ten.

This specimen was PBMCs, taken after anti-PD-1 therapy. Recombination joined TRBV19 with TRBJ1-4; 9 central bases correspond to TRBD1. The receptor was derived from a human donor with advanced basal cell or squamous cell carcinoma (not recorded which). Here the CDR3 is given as CASGTGITTNEKLFF. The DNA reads TGTGCCAGCGGGACAGGGATAACTACTAATGAAAAACTGTTTTTT.